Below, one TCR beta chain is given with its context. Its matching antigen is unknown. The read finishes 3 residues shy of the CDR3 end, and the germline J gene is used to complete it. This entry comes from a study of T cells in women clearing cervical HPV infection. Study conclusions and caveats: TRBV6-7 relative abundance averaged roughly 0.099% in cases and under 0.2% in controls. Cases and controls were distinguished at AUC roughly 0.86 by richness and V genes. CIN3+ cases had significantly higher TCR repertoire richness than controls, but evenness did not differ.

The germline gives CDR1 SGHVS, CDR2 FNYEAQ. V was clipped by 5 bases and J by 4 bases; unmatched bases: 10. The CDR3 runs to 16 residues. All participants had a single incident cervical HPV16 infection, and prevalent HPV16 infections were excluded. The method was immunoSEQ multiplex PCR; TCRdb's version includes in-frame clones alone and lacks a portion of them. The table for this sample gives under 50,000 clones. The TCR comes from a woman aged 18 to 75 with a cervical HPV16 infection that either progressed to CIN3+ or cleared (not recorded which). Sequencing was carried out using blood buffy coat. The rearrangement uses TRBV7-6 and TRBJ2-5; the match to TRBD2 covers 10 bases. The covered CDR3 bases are TGTGCCAGCAGCCAGAAACGAGCGGGGGGGCCAGAGACC. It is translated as CASSQKRAGGPET. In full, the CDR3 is CASSQKRAGGPETQYF.